This TCR beta chain was obtained from a study of blood T cell repertoires in COVID-19. Study background: PBMCs, B-cell-depleted T cells, or T cells provided the cDNA or gDNA that made up the material.

The trim removed 4 bases at V and 0 bases at J, leaving 7 bases unmatched. The CDR3 covers 16 residues. Germline CDR1 reads SGHRS; CDR2 reads YFSETQ. Original handling: The authors estimated nucleated cell counts from reference gene primer amplification. Assay used: immunoSEQ multiplex PCR; TCRdb lists only in-frame clones, some missing. Clone size and the V and J calls come from that table; the DNA yielded D and trimming. The sample includes approximately 100,000 clones, 85% to 95% seen only once; the top ten take 5% to 6%. The clonotype comes from a middle-aged man with active COVID-19. The sequenced sample was peripheral blood. V is TRBV5-1 and J is TRBJ2-7; 10 bases map to TRBD1. Written as DNA, the CDR3 is TGCGCCAGCAGCGAATTGGGACAGGGGAGCTCCTACGAGCAGTACTTC. Translation gives CASSELGQGSSYEQYF.